This TCR beta chain comes out of a study of OX40 agonist ivuxolimab in advanced cancers. Notes on the study in general: Dose levels from 0.1 to 3.0 mg/kg saw CD4+ and CD8+ blood T cells expand clonally by week 6.

Note on this clone: No antigen is known for it.

Some clones are missing from TCRdb's copy, which holds only in-frame ones; the method was immunoSEQ multiplex PCR. The sample lists around 12,000 clones, around 80% occurring once. The V gene end was trimmed by 4 bases and the J gene end by 5 bases; junction bases not matched to a gene: 6. Germline CDR1 reads SGDLS; CDR2 reads YYNGEE. The CDR3 covers 15 residues. This chain uses TRBV9 with TRBJ2-5, with 12 bases matching TRBD2. The source material was CD4+ or CD8+ T cells sorted from blood, sampled in a trial of the OX40 agonist ivuxolimab. The receptor's source is an adult with an advanced solid tumor such as melanoma, head and neck, liver or kidney cancer. The chain's CDR3 is CASSTRLAGVETQYF. The CDR3 DNA follows: TGTGCCAGCAGCACACGACTAGCGGGAGTTGAGACCCAGTACTTC.